A selection of T cell receptor beta chains follows, all from one sample in a study of OX40 agonist ivuxolimab in advanced cancers. TCRdb's copy holds only in-frame clones and misses some; the assay was immunoSEQ multiplex PCR. The sample contains more than 20,000 clones, more than 75% of which appear only once. Material: CD4+ or CD8+ T cells sorted from blood, obtained in a trial of the OX40 agonist ivuxolimab. These receptors were collected from an adult with an advanced solid tumor such as melanoma, head and neck, liver or kidney cancer. CDR3s include the opening cysteine and the closing phenylalanine or tryptophan. D genes are given only for firm matches. Some rows have no size entry. The others give once, few or many, or a class for an expanded clone.

clone_size d_call cdr3_length j_call v_call cdr3_aa cdr3_nt
- TRBD1 16 TRBJ2-3 TRBV10-3 CAISSSQGETTDTQYF TGTGCCATCAGTTCCTCACAGGGGGAGACGACAGATACGCAGTATTTT
- TRBD1 12 TRBJ2-1 TRBV11-3 CASRGVDRELFF TGTGCCAGCAGGGGTGTAGACAGGGAATTGTTCTTC
once TRBD1 14 TRBJ2-7 TRBV5-6 CASRLRQGSYEQYF TGTGCCAGCAGGTTACGACAGGGCTCCTACGAGCAGTACTTC
- - 15 TRBJ1-2 TRBV19 CASSIDQRTGDGYTF TGTGCCAGTAGTATAGATCAAAGGACGGGGGATGGCTACACCTTC
- TRBD2 16 TRBJ2-1 TRBV5-4 CASSTPGTSAINEQFF TGTGCCAGCAGCACCCCCGGGACTAGCGCCATCAATGAGCAGTTCTTC
- TRBD1 14 TRBJ1-1 TRBV10-3 CAISEQGAMAEAFF TGTGCCATCAGTGAGCAGGGGGCAATGGCTGAAGCTTTCTTT
- - 15 TRBJ2-2 TRBV7-2 CASSPTTVQTGELFF TGTGCCAGCAGCCCAACGACAGTCCAGACCGGGGAGCTGTTTTTT
- TRBD1 15 TRBJ1-2 TRBV5-6 CASSPGGGSPGGYTF TGTGCCAGCAGCCCGGGAGGGGGCTCCCCTGGTGGCTACACCTTC
- TRBD2 14 TRBJ2-3 TRBV2 CARQLAGGRNTQYF TGTGCCAGACAACTAGCGGGGGGGCGGAATACGCAGTATTTT
- - 16 TRBJ2-1 TRBV5-1 CASSHHSTAGVGEQFF TGCGCCAGCAGCCACCATTCTACAGCAGGGGTGGGTGAGCAGTTCTTC
- - 13 TRBJ1-1 TRBV15 CATSRRRGTEAFF TGTGCCACCAGCCGAAGAAGGGGCACTGAAGCTTTCTTT
once TRBD2 16 TRBJ2-3 TRBV30 CAWSAVRGGPADTQYF TGTGCCTGGAGTGCCGTTCGGGGGGGGCCCGCAGATACGCAGTATTTT
- - 13 TRBJ2-5 TRBV5-1 CASSFRQQETQYF TGCGCCAGCAGCTTTCGACAGCAAGAGACCCAGTACTTC
few - 16 TRBJ2-1 TRBV19 CASNGDGPSSYNEQFF TGTGCCAGTAATGGGGACGGACCGAGCTCCTACAATGAGCAGTTCTTC
- - 17 TRBJ2-3 TRBV11-2 CASSSRVVGISTDTQYF TGTGCCAGCAGCTCGAGGGTGGTGGGGATCAGCACAGATACGCAGTATTTT
- - 14 TRBJ1-2 TRBV7-8 CASSRGRGDYGYTF TGTGCCAGCTCTAGAGGGAGGGGAGACTATGGCTACACCTTC
- - 14 TRBJ2-2 TRBV5-4 CASSLGQAGGELFF TGTGCCAGCAGCTTGGGACAGGCGGGCGGGGAGCTGTTTTTT
- TRBD1 13 TRBJ1-1 TRBV5-5 CASSLGTGGAAFF TGTGCCAGCAGCCTAGGGACAGGGGGCGCAGCTTTCTTT
- TRBD2 16 TRBJ2-7 TRBV9 CASSVISGGAPSEQYF TGTGCCAGCAGCGTCATTAGCGGGGGGGCCCCATCTGAGCAGTACTTC
- - 15 TRBJ1-6 TRBV7-2 CASSPPQGPGSPLHF TGTGCCAGCAGCCCACCTCAGGGCCCCGGGTCACCCCTCCACTTT
- - 14 TRBJ2-4 TRBV5-1 CASSPGIAKNIQYF TGCGCCAGCAGCCCCGGAATAGCCAAAAACATTCAGTACTTC
- TRBD1 15 TRBJ2-1 TRBV5-1 CASSSALTGGNEQFF TGCGCCAGCAGCTCCGCCCTGACAGGGGGGAATGAGCAGTTCTTC
once - 12 TRBJ1-1 TRBV6-6 CASSPGNTEAFF TGTGCCAGCAGTCCCGGGAACACTGAAGCTTTCTTT